These T cell receptor beta chains were read from a single sample in a study of blood T cell repertoires in COVID-19. Clones were read by immunoSEQ multiplex PCR, and TCRdb kept only the in-frame ones, dropping some. The data hold over 150,000 clones, with about four fifths observed a single time. The sample consisted of peripheral blood. These TCRs come from a woman older than 75 with COVID-19, enrolled during active disease. CDR3s include the opening cysteine and the closing phenylalanine or tryptophan. The order of the fields is clone size, V gene, J gene, CDR3 protein. Some rows have no size entry. The others give once, few or many, or a class for an expanded clone.

size: once
V: TRBV2
J: TRBJ1-2
CDR3: CASSGAGQGIYGYTF

size: NA
V: TRBV27
J: TRBJ2-1
CDR3: CASRAPGGRDNEQFF

size: NA
V: TRBV28
J: TRBJ2-3
CDR3: CASMRRAADTQYF

size: once
V: TRBV7-9
J: TRBJ2-1
CDR3: CASSLVSFNEQFF

size: NA
V: TRBV7-8
J: TRBJ2-3
CDR3: CASSLGLAASTDTQYF

size: NA
V: TRBV5-1
J: TRBJ2-5
CDR3: CASSFDQETQYF

size: NA
V: TRBV6-5
J: TRBJ2-7
CDR3: CASSYRQSSYEQYF

size: NA
V: TRBV9
J: TRBJ2-3
CDR3: CASSPEGGTGTTDTQYF

size: NA
V: TRBV30
J: TRBJ2-7
CDR3: CAWGLAGGPGEQYF

size: NA
V: TRBV19
J: TRBJ1-5
CDR3: CASSQGQMGQPQHF

size: NA
V: TRBV10-3
J: TRBJ1-5
CDR3: CAIGRDSNQPQHF

size: NA
V: TRBV2
J: TRBJ2-2
CDR3: CASSSGGGATGELFF

size: NA
V: TRBV10-3
J: TRBJ2-3
CDR3: CAISEYKDTQYF

size: many
V: TRBV5-4
J: TRBJ2-7
CDR3: CASSARAGGPNEQYF

size: NA
V: TRBV5-1
J: TRBJ2-7
CDR3: CASSLILAGLDEQYF

size: NA
V: TRBV3-1/TRBV3-2
J: TRBJ2-5
CDR3: CASSQGQGARYF

size: NA
V: TRBV18
J: TRBJ1-1
CDR3: CASSPLPPHAGGDTEAFF

size: NA
V: TRBV5-4
J: TRBJ1-6
CDR3: CASSLDAGRGGPLHF

size: NA
V: TRBV4-3
J: TRBJ1-1
CDR3: CASSQGGRVTEAFF

size: NA
V: TRBV29-1
J: TRBJ2-7
CDR3: CSVEDLQGIEQYF

size: once
V: TRBV24-1
J: TRBJ1-6
CDR3: CATSDGTGSNSPLHF

size: NA
V: TRBV9
J: TRBJ1-1
CDR3: CASSVKGQLNTEAFF

size: NA
V: TRBV6-5
J: TRBJ2-1
CDR3: CASSYPGLAGYNEQFF

size: NA
V: TRBV18
J: TRBJ2-3
CDR3: CASSPLREPSTDTQYF

size: NA
V: TRBV6-2/TRBV6-3
J: TRBJ1-2
CDR3: CASSPPPGQPGGYTF

size: NA
V: TRBV2
J: TRBJ1-2
CDR3: CASSWTGDYGYTF

size: NA
V: TRBV13
J: TRBJ2-7
CDR3: CASSSRDKSYEQYF

size: NA
V: TRBV6-5
J: TRBJ1-1
CDR3: CASSPGGDTEAFF

size: NA
V: TRBV6-1
J: TRBJ2-5
CDR3: CASSDLLHGETQYF

size: NA
V: TRBV28
J: TRBJ1-2
CDR3: CASRGDRVYGYTF

size: NA
V: TRBV2
J: TRBJ1-2
CDR3: CASSLLTGDYGYTF

size: NA
V: TRBV7-9
J: TRBJ2-7
CDR3: CASSHSRDRADEQYF

size: few
V: TRBV29-1
J: TRBJ2-7
CDR3: CSVEQDRDYEQYF

size: once
V: TRBV30
J: TRBJ2-3
CDR3: CAWTSGGFGGTDTQYF

size: NA
V: TRBV3-1/TRBV3-2
J: TRBJ1-5
CDR3: CASSQQGTHQPQHF

size: once
V: TRBV11-3
J: TRBJ2-7
CDR3: CASSGRTSWDYEQYF

size: NA
V: TRBV2
J: TRBJ1-6
CDR3: CASSESSAGSPLHF

size: few
V: TRBV6-2/TRBV6-3
J: TRBJ1-5
CDR3: CASSLQGVNQPQHF

size: NA
V: TRBV2
J: TRBJ1-6
CDR3: CAGSPGTGDSPLHF

size: NA
V: TRBV6-5
J: TRBJ1-2
CDR3: CASSPGTRQFYGYTF

size: NA
V: TRBV7-9
J: TRBJ2-2
CDR3: CASSRDRGRTGELFF

size: NA
V: TRBV9
J: TRBJ2-5
CDR3: CASSQGGTSFETQYF

size: NA
V: TRBV6-5
J: TRBJ1-1
CDR3: CASSYVQDNSEAFF

size: NA
V: TRBV5-1
J: TRBJ1-1
CDR3: CASSLVDRRLTEAFF

size: NA
V: TRBV6-1
J: TRBJ1-1
CDR3: CASSEFDFGRGEAFF

size: NA
V: TRBV7-9
J: TRBJ1-6
CDR3: CATSRAGSSPLHF